The clone carrying this TCR beta chain was picked up one time. What it binds is not known. The data derive from a study of a mutant IDH1 vaccine in newly diagnosed glioma. Study context: Sex distribution of treated patients was about 60% male and 37.5% female; mean age was 40.4 years. General study results and limits: It was over 85% of patients that developed vaccine-induced immune responses.

Time point specified: week 5, during vaccination. The investigators gave 300 ug of mutant IDH1 20-mer peptide in each vaccine dose, together with topical imiquimod. The study enrolled donors with new WHO grade 3 or 4 IDH1-mutant, ATRX-lost astrocytomas. Germline CDR1 and CDR2: SGHNT and YENEEA. CDR3 length equals 15 residues. Trimming took off 5 bases at V and 4 bases at J, with 14 bases between the two ends. The assay was immunoSEQ multiplex PCR, and TCRdb's table has in-frame clones only and misses some. The table includes about 25,000 clones, about three quarters detected once. The sequence derives from a man aged 40-49 years with glioma. The specimen was PBMCs, collected from a glioma patient whose treatment included an IDH1 peptide vaccine. This rearrangement joins TRBV11-3 to TRBJ2-2, with TRBD1 as a possible D gene (5 bases). The CDR3 DNA reads TGTGCCAGCAGCGTACACGAGACAGCCACCGGGGAGCTGTTTTTT. It specifies CASSVHETATGELFF. Based on the CDR3 plus reference TRBV11-3 and TRBJ2-2, the full variable domain is EAGVVQSPRYKIIEKKQPVAFWCNPISGHNTLYWYLQNLGQGPELLIRYENEEAVDDSQLPKDRFSAERLKGVDSTLKIQPAELGDSAVYLCASSVHETATGELFFGEGSRLTVL.